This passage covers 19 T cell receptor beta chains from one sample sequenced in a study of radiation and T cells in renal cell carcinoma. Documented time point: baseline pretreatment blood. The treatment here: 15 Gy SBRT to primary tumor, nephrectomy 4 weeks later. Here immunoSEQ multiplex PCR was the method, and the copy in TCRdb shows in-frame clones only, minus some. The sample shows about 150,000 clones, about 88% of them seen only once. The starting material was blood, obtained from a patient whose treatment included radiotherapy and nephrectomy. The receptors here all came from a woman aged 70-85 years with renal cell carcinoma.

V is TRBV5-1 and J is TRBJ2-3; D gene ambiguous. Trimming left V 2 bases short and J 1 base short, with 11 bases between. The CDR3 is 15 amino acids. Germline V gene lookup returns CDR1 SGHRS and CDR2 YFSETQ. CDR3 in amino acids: CASSLIRTGTDTQYF. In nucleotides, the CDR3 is TGCGCCAGCAGCTTAATCCGTACTGGCACAGATACGCAGTATTTT. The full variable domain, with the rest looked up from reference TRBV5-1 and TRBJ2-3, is KAGVTQTPRYLIKTRGQQVTLSCSPISGHRSVSWYQQTPGQGLQFLFEYFSETQRNKGNFPGRFSGRQFSNSRSEMNVSTLELGDSALYLCASSLIRTGTDTQYFGPGTRLTVL.

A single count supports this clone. CDR3 in DNA: TGCGCCAGCAGTCCGTCAGGGGGACCCTACGAGCAGTACTTC. Its protein product is CASSPSGGPYEQYF. The chain carries TRBV5-1 and TRBJ2-7; 7 positions agree with TRBD1. J lost 2 bases, V lost 5 bases, and 7 bases had no gene match. This CDR3 has 14 residues. Germline CDR1 SGHRS, CDR2 YFSETQ.

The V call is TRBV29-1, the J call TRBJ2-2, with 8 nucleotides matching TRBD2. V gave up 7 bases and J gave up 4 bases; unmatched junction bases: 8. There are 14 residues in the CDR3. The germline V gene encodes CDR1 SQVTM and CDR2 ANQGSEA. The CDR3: CSARTSWGTGELFF. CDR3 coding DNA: TGCAGCGCCCGGACTAGCTGGGGCACCGGGGAGCTGTTTTTT.

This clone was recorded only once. Here the CDR3 reads CASKILGSGQPQHF. CDR3 bases: TGTGCCAGCAAGATTCTCGGGTCAGGACAGCCCCAGCATTTT. The rearrangement joins TRBV2 to TRBJ1-5; the D is unclear. V was clipped by 7 bases and J by 7 bases, with 17 bases between them. Germline V gene data show CDR1 as SNHLY and CDR2 as FYNNEI. CDR3 length: 14 amino acids.

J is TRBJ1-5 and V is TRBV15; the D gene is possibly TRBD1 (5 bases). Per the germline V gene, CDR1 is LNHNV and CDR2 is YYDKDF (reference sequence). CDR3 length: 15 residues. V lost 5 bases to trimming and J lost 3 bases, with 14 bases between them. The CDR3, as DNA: TGTGCCACCAGCGTTCTGGGGGGGGTCAATCAGCCCCAGCATTTT. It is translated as CATSVLGGVNQPQHF.

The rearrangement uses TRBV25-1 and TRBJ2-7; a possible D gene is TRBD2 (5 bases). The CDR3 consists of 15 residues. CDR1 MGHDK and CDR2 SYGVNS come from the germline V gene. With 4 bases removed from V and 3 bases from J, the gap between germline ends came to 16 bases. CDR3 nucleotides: TGTGCCAGCAGTGTCAGTAGAGGGTCGGTCTACGAGCAGTACTTC. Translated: CASSVSRGSVYEQYF.

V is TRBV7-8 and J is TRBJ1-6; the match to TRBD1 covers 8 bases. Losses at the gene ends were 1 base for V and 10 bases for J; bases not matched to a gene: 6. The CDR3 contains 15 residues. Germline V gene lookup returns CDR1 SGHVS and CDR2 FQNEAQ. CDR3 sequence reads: CASSLVTGAGSPLHF. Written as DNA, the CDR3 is TGTGCCAGCAGCTTAGTGACAGGGGCAGGATCACCCCTCCACTTT.

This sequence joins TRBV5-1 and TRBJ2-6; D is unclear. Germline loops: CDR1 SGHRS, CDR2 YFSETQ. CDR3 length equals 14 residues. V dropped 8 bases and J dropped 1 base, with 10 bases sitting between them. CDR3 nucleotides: TGCGCCAGTACCGTGGGGTCTGGGGCCAACGTCCTGACTTTC. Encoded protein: CASTVGSGANVLTF.

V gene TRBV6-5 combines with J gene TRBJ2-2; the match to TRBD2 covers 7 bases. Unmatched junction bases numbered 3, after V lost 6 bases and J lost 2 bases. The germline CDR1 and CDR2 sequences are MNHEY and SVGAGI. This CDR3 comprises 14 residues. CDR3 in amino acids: CASRRGINTGELFF. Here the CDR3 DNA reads TGTGCCAGCAGGCGGGGGATAAACACCGGGGAGCTGTTTTTT.

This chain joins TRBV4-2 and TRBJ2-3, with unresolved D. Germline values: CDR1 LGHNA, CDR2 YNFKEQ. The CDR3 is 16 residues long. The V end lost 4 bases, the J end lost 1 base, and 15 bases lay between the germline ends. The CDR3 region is CASSPGLAGGTDTQYF. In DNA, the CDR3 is TGTGCCAGCAGCCCCGGTTTGGCAGGAGGCACAGATACGCAGTATTTT.

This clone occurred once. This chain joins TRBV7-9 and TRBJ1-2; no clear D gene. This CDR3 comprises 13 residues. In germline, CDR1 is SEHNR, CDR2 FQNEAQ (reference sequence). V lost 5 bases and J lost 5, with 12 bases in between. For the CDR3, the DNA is TGTGCCAGCAGCCCGGCATCGCTATATGGCTACACCTTC. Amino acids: CASSPASLYGYTF.

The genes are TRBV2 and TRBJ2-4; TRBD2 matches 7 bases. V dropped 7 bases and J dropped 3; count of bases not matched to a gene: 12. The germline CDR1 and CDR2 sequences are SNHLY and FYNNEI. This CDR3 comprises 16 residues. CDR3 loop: CASKVGGGVVKNIQYF. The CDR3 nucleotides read TGTGCCAGCAAAGTTGGGGGGGGTGTTGTCAAAAACATTCAGTACTTC.

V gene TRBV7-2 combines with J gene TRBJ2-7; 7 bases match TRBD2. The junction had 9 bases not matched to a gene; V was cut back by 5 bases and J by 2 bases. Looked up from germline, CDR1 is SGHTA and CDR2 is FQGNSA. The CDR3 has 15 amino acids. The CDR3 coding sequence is TGTGCCAGCAGCCGCCCTTTAGCGGGTGCCTACGAGCAGTACTTC. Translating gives CASSRPLAGAYEQYF.

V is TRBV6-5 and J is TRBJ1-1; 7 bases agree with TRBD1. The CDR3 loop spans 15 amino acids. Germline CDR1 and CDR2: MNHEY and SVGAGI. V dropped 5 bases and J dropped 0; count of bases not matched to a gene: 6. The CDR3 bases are TGTGCCAGCAGTCCTCAGACAGGGTTGAACACTGAAGCTTTCTTT. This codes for CASSPQTGLNTEAFF.

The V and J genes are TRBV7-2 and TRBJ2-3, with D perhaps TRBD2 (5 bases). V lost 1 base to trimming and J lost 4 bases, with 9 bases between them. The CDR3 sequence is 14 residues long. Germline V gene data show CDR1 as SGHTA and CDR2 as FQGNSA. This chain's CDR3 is CASSLDGSADTQYF. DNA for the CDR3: TGTGCCAGCAGCTTAGATGGTAGCGCAGATACGCAGTATTTT.

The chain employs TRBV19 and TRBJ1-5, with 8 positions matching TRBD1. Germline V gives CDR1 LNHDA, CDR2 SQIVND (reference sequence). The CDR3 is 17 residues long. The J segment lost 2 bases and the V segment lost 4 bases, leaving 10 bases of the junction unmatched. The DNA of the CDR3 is TGTGCCAGTAGTACCATCCCCAAGACAGGGGGCAATCAGCCCCAGCATTTT. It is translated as CASSTIPKTGGNQPQHF.

The CDR3 loop reads CASSEANTGFYGYTF. CDR3 DNA: TGTGCCAGCAGTGAAGCCAATACAGGCTTCTATGGCTACACCTTC. The chain employs TRBV6-1 and TRBJ1-2; TRBD1 might be the D (5 bases). Trimming pared 0 bases from V and 4 bases from J, leaving 12 bases between. Looked up from germline, CDR1 is MNHNS and CDR2 is SASEGT. The CDR3 is made up of 15 amino acids.

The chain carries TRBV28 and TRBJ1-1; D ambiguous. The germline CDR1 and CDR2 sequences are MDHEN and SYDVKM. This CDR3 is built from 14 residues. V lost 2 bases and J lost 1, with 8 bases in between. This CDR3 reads CASSLSIGNTEAFF. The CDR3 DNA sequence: TGTGCCAGCAGTTTAAGCATCGGGAACACTGAAGCTTTCTTT.

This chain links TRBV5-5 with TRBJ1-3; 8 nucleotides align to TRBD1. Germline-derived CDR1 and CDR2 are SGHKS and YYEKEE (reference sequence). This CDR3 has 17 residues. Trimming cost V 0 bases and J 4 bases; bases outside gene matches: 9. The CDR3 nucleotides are TGTGCCAGCAGCTTGGAAACAGGGGGGCTTTCCGGAAACACCATATATTTT. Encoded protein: CASSLETGGLSGNTIYF.